This is a list of T cell receptor beta chains from one sample in a study of blood T cell dynamics during melanoma immunotherapy. Sequencing used immunoSEQ multiplex PCR; TCRdb keeps in-frame clones, though not all of them. The sample records 10,000 to 13,000 clones, 84% being singletons. The material was blood, obtained from a patient treated with checkpoint blockade. The origin of the receptors is a human donor with melanoma. The CDR3 runs from the conserved cysteine through the conserved F or W. The order of the fields is V gene, J gene, D gene, clone size, CDR3 protein, CDR3 DNA. A D gene is named only where the DNA matches it firmly. The listing skips clone size in some rows; elsewhere it reads once, few, many or a size class.

V: TRBV9
J: TRBJ2-5
D: TRBD2
size: once
CDR3: CASSAGQPGGQYF
DNA: TGTGCCAGCAGCGCCGGGCAGCCGGGGGGCCAGTACTTC

V: TRBV9
J: TRBJ2-1
D: NA
size: NA
CDR3: CASSVESVPYNEQFF
DNA: TGTGCCAGCAGCGTAGAAAGCGTCCCCTACAATGAGCAGTTCTTC

V: TRBV5-8
J: TRBJ1-4
D: NA
size: few
CDR3: CASSQGSGRPTNEKLFF
DNA: TGCGCCAGCAGCCAAGGGTCGGGGCGGCCAACTAATGAAAAACTGTTTTTT

V: TRBV5-8
J: TRBJ1-2
D: NA
size: NA
CDR3: CASSFGATYGYTF
DNA: TGTGCCAGCAGCTTCGGGGCAACCTATGGCTACACCTTC

V: TRBV5-6
J: TRBJ2-2
D: TRBD1
size: once
CDR3: CASSSKLTGVNTGELFF
DNA: TGTGCCAGCAGCTCTAAACTAACAGGGGTGAACACCGGGGAGCTGTTTTTT

V: TRBV28
J: TRBJ1-1
D: TRBD1
size: NA
CDR3: CASSFLQGAFF
DNA: TGTGCCAGCAGTTTCCTACAGGGGGCTTTCTTT

V: TRBV21-1
J: TRBJ2-5
D: NA
size: NA
CDR3: CASSGGAETQYF
DNA: TGTGCCAGCAGCGGGGGGGCGGAGACCCAGTACTTC

V: TRBV2
J: TRBJ2-3
D: TRBD2
size: once
CDR3: CASSEVAGYTDTQYF
DNA: TGTGCCAGCAGTGAGGTAGCGGGGTACACAGATACGCAGTATTTT

V: TRBV7-6
J: TRBJ1-3
D: NA
size: once
CDR3: CASSGGGGNTIYF
DNA: TGTGCCAGCTCGGGGGGCGGTGGAAACACCATATATTTT

V: TRBV5-4
J: TRBJ1-1
D: NA
size: once
CDR3: CASSSKAGVTEAFF
DNA: TGTGCCAGCAGCTCGAAGGCAGGGGTCACTGAAGCTTTCTTT

V: TRBV12-5
J: TRBJ2-1
D: NA
size: NA
CDR3: CASGSLYNEQFF
DNA: TGTGCTAGTGGTTCCCTTTACAATGAGCAGTTCTTC

V: TRBV5-1
J: TRBJ2-7
D: NA
size: NA
CDR3: CASSLAAGASDEQYF
DNA: TGCGCCAGCAGCTTGGCGGCAGGGGCCTCAGACGAGCAGTACTTC

V: TRBV7-3
J: TRBJ2-1
D: NA
size: NA
CDR3: CASSPPGLNEQFF
DNA: TGTGCCAGCAGCCCCCCCGGACTTAATGAGCAGTTCTTC

V: TRBV29-1
J: TRBJ2-6
D: NA
size: NA
CDR3: CSVVVATSRSGANVLTF
DNA: TGCAGCGTTGTAGTAGCCACTAGTCGCTCTGGGGCCAACGTCCTGACTTTC

V: TRBV4-3
J: TRBJ2-2
D: NA
size: NA
CDR3: CASSPNTGELFF
DNA: TGCGCCAGCAGCCCTAACACCGGGGAGCTGTTTTTT

V: TRBV14
J: TRBJ1-2
D: NA
size: NA
CDR3: CASSQVRERGYTF
DNA: TGTGCCAGCAGCCAAGTCAGGGAACGTGGCTACACCTTC

V: TRBV11-3
J: TRBJ2-7
D: NA
size: NA
CDR3: CASSGGPTPYEQYF
DNA: TGTGCCAGCAGCGGGGGCCCTACACCCTACGAGCAGTACTTC

V: TRBV19
J: TRBJ1-5
D: NA
size: NA
CDR3: CASSMGQGIGPQHF
DNA: TGTGCCAGTAGTATGGGACAAGGGATAGGGCCCCAGCATTTT

V: TRBV7-7
J: TRBJ2-7
D: NA
size: NA
CDR3: CASSLSRGYEQYF
DNA: TGTGCCAGCAGCTTGTCCAGAGGGTACGAGCAGTACTTC

V: TRBV7-9
J: TRBJ1-1
D: NA
size: NA
CDR3: CASSPQDWNTEAFF
DNA: TGTGCCAGCAGCCCACAGGATTGGAACACTGAAGCTTTCTTT

V: TRBV4-2
J: TRBJ1-2
D: NA
size: NA
CDR3: CASSQGGNYGYTF
DNA: TGTGCCAGCAGCCAGGGCGGGAACTATGGCTACACCTTC

V: TRBV9
J: TRBJ1-4
D: NA
size: NA
CDR3: CASTPGTPNEKLFF
DNA: TGTGCCAGCACCCCTGGGACCCCTAATGAAAAACTGTTTTTT

V: TRBV5-1
J: TRBJ2-7
D: TRBD1
size: NA
CDR3: CASSLADRGRLYGEQYF
DNA: TGCGCCAGCAGCTTAGCGGACAGGGGGCGGCTCTACGGCGAGCAGTACTTC

V: TRBV6-5
J: TRBJ2-5
D: TRBD2
size: NA
CDR3: CASTNIGGGETQYF
DNA: TGTGCCAGCACCAATATTGGGGGGGGAGAGACCCAGTACTTC

V: TRBV28
J: TRBJ2-7
D: NA
size: NA
CDR3: CASSLGTDLLGKQYF
DNA: TGTGCCAGCAGTTTGGGAACAGATCTTCTTGGGAAGCAGTACTTC

V: TRBV19
J: TRBJ2-5
D: TRBD1
size: NA
CDR3: CASSNRQGETQYF
DNA: TGTGCCAGTAGTAACCGACAGGGAGAGACCCAGTACTTC

V: TRBV7-2
J: TRBJ2-2
D: NA
size: NA
CDR3: CASSVLNTGELFF
DNA: TGTGCCAGCAGCGTCTTGAACACCGGGGAGCTGTTTTTT

V: TRBV2
J: TRBJ1-1
D: TRBD1
size: NA
CDR3: CASSGTGGTEAFF
DNA: TGTGCCAGCAGTGGGACAGGGGGCACTGAAGCTTTCTTT

V: TRBV6-5
J: TRBJ1-1
D: TRBD1
size: NA
CDR3: CASSYSGTGGTEAFF
DNA: TGTGCCAGCAGTTATTCCGGGACAGGCGGGACTGAAGCTTTCTTT

V: TRBV19
J: TRBJ1-2
D: TRBD1
size: NA
CDR3: CASSDRDYGYTF
DNA: TGTGCCAGTAGTGACAGGGACTATGGCTACACCTTC

V: TRBV5-1
J: TRBJ2-5
D: TRBD2
size: NA
CDR3: CASSLRSIKGLAGKETQYF
DNA: TGCGCCAGCAGCTTGAGATCTATTAAGGGACTAGCGGGGAAAGAGACCCAGTACTTC

V: TRBV5-1
J: TRBJ2-7
D: NA
size: NA
CDR3: CASSLRGTTYEQYF
DNA: TGCGCCAGCAGCTTGAGGGGGACGACCTACGAGCAGTACTTC

V: TRBV6-1
J: TRBJ1-1
D: NA
size: NA
CDR3: CASSGALNTEAFF
DNA: TGTGCCAGCAGCGGTGCTTTAAACACTGAAGCTTTCTTT